This T cell receptor (beta chain) appears in the sequencing data of a study of siplizumab effects on memory and regulatory T cells. With respect to this clone: Its antigen is not known.

V trimming: 1 base; J trimming: 8 bases; junction bases outside the gene matches: 3. The CDR3 has 16 residues. CDR1 and CDR2 from the germline V gene are MDHEN and SYDVKM. The assay was immunoSEQ multiplex PCR, and TCRdb's table has in-frame clones only and misses some. Of 70,000 to 95,000 clones in the sample, more than 80% were seen once. Study outcomes and limitations: Siplizumab led to significantly less abundant alloreactive sequences that could be traced back to unstimulated CD4+ memory cells. Both greater diversity than memory cells and a major contribution to the alloresponse seemed to characterize naive T cells. In controls, roughly 25% of mappable alloreactive CD4+ clones were Treg-derived on average, versus about 64% with siplizumab. Roughly 80-97% of proliferating CD4+ or CD8+ clones lacked an assignable naive or memory phenotype.

The chain carries TRBV28 and TRBJ2-1; TRBD2 matches at 15 bases. The TCR originated in a human donor in good health. Specimen: CD4+ T cells sorted from blood. In DNA form, the CDR3 reads TGTGCCAGCAGTTTATTAGGGACTAGCGGGAGGTATGAGCAGTTCTTC. It encodes CASSLLGTSGRYEQFF.